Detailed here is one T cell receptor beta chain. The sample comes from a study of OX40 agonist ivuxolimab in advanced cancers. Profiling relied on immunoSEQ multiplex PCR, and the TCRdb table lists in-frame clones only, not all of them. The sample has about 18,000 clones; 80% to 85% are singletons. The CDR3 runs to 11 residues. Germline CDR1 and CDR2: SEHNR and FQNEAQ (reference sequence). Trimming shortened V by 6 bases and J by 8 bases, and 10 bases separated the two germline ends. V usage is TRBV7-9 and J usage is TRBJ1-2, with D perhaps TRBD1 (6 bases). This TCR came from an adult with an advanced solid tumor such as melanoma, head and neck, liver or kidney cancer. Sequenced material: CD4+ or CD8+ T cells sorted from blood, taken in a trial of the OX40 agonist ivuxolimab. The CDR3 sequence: CASRSTGGYTF. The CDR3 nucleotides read TGTGCCAGCAGATCCACAGGGGGCTACACCTTC.